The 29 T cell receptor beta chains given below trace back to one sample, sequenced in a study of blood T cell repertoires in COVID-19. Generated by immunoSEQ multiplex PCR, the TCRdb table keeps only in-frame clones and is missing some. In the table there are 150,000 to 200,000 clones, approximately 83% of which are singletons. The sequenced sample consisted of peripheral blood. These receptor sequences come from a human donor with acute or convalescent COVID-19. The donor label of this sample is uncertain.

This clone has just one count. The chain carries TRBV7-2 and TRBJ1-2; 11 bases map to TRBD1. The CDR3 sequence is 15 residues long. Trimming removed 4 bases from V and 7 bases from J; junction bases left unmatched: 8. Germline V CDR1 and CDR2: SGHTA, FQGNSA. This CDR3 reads CASSSRTGGGPGYTF. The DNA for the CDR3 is TGTGCCAGCAGCTCTCGGACAGGGGGCGGCCCTGGCTACACCTTC.

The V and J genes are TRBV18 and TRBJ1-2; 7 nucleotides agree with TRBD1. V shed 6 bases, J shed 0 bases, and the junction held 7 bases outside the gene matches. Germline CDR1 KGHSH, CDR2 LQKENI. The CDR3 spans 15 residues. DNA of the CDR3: TGTGCCAGCTCCTTGGGGGACAGAGCTAACTATGGCTACACCTTC. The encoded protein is CASSLGDRANYGYTF.

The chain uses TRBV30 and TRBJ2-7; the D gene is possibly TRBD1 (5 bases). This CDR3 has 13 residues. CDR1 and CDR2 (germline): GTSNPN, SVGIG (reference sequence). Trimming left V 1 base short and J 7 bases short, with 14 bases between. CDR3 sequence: CAWSASNAGEQYF. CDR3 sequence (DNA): TGTGCCTGGAGTGCAAGTAACGCAGGGGAGCAGTACTTC.

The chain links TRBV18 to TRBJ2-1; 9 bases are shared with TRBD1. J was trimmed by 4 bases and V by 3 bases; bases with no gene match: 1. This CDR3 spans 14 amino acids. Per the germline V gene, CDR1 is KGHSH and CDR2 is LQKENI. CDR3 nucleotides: TGTGCCAGCTCACCGACAGGGGGGTACAATGAGCAGTTCTTC. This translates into CASSPTGGYNEQFF. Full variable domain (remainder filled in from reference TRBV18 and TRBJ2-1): NAGVMQNPRHLVRRRGQEARLRCSPMKGHSHVYWYRQLPEEGLKFMVYLQKENIIDESGMPKERFSAEFPKEGPSILRIQQVVRGDSAAYFCASSPTGGYNEQFFGPGTRLTVL.

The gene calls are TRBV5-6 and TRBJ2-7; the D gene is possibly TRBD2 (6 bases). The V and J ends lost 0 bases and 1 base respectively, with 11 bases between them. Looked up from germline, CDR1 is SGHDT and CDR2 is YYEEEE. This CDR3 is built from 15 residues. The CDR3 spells CASSLARDLSYEQYF. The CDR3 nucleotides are TGTGCCAGCAGCTTGGCTCGGGACTTATCCTACGAGCAGTACTTC. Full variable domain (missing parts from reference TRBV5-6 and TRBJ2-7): DAGVTQSPTHLIKTRGQQVTLRCSPKSGHDTVSWYQQALGQGPQFIFQYYEEEERQRGNFPDRFSGHQFPNYSSELNVNALLLGDSALYLCASSLARDLSYEQYFGPGTRLTVT.

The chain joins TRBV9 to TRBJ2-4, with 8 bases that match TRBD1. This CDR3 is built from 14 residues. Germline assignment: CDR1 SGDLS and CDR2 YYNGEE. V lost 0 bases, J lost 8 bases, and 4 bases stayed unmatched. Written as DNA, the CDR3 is TGTGCCAGCAGCGTAGGACAGGGGATAGACATTCAGTACTTC. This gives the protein CASSVGQGIDIQYF. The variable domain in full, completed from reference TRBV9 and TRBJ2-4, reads DSGVTQTPKHLITATGQRVTLRCSPRSGDLSVYWYQQSLDQGLQFLIQYYNGEERAKGNILERFSAQQFPDLHSELNLSSLELGDSALYFCASSVGQGIDIQYFGAGTRLSVL.

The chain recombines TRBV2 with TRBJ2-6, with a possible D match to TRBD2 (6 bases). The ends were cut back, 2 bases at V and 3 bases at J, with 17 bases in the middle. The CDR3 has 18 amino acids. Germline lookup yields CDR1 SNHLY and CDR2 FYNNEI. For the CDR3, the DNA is TGTGCCAGCAGTGAACAACGGTTCGGAGGGGATGGGGCCAACGTCCTGACTTTC. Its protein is CASSEQRFGGDGANVLTF. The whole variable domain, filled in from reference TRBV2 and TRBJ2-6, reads EPEVTQTPSHQVTQMGQEVILRCVPISNHLYFYWYRQILGQKVEFLVSFYNNEISEKSEIFDDQFSVERPDGSNFTLKIRSTKLEDSAMYFCASSEQRFGGDGANVLTFGAGSRLTVL.

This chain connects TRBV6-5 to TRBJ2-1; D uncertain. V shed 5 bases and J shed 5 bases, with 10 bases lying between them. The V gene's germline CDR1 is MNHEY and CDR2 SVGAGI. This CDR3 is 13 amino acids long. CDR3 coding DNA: TGTGCCAGCAGTCCGAGGTGGGACAATGAGCAGTTCTTC. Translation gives CASSPRWDNEQFF.

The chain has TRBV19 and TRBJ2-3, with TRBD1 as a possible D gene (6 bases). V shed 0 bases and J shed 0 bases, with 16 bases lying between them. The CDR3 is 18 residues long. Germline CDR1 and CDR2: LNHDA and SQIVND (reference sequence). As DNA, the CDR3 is TGTGCCAGTAGTATAGATCTTGTGGGCAGGGGAAGCACAGATACGCAGTATTTT. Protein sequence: CASSIDLVGRGSTDTQYF.

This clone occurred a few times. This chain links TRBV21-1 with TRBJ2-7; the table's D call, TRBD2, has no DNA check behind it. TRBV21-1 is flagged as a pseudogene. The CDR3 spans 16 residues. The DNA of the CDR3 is TGTGCCAGCTCCTCACGGGTAGCGGGAGGGAAATACGAGCAGTACTTC. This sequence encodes CASSSRVAGGKYEQYF.

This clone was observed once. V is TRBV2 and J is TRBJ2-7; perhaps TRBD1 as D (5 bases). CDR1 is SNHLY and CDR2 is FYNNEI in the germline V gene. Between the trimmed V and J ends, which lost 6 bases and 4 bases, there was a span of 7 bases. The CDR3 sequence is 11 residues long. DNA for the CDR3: TGTGCCAGCAGCGCAGGGTACGAGCAGTACTTC. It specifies CASSAGYEQYF. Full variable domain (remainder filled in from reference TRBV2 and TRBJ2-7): EPEVTQTPSHQVTQMGQEVILRCVPISNHLYFYWYRQILGQKVEFLVSFYNNEISEKSEIFDDQFSVERPDGSNFTLKIRSTKLEDSAMYFCASSAGYEQYFGPGTRLTVT.

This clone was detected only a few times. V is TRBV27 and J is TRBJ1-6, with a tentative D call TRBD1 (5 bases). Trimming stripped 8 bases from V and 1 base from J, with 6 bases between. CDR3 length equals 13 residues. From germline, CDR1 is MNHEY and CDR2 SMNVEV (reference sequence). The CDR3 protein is CASRGSYNSPLHF. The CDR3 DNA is TGTGCCAGCCGGGGGTCCTATAATTCACCCCTCCACTTT.

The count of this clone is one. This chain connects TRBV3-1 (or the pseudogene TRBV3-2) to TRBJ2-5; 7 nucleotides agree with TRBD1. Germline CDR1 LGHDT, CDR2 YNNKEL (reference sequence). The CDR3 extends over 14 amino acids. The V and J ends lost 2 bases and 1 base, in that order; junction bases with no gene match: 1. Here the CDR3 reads CASSQTGVQETQYF. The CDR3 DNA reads TGTGCCAGCAGCCAAACAGGGGTCCAAGAGACCCAGTACTTC.

CDR3 in DNA: TGTGCCAGTAGTACCCGGGGACTAGCGGGGGGCGGGGAGCAGTTCTTC. It encodes CASSTRGLAGGGEQFF. The chain carries TRBV19 and TRBJ2-1, with TRBD2 matching over 15 bases. CDR3 length equals 16 residues. Per germline, CDR1 LNHDA and CDR2 SQIVND (reference sequence). The V gene end was trimmed by 4 bases and the J gene end by 10 bases; junction bases not matched to a gene: 8.

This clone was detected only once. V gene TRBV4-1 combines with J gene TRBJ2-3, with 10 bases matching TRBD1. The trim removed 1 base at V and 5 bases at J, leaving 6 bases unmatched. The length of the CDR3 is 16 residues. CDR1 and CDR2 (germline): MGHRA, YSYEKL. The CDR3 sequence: CASSQGGTGARDTQYF. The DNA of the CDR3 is TGCGCCAGCAGCCAAGGTGGGACAGGGGCCAGAGATACGCAGTATTTT.

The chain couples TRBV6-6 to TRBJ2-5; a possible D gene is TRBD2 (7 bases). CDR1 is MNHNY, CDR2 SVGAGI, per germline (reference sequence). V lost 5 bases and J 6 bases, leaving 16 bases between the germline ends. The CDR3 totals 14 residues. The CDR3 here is CASSLRGGAQTQYF. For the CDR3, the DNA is TGTGCCAGCAGTCTACGAGGGGGGGCCCAGACCCAGTACTTC.

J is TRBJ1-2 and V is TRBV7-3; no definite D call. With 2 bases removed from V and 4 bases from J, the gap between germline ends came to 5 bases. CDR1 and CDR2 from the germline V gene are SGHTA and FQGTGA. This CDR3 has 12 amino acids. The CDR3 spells CASSLAGYGYTF. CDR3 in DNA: TGTGCCAGCAGCTTAGCAGGCTATGGCTACACCTTC. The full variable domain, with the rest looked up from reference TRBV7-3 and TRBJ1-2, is GAGVSQTPSNKVTEKGKYVELRCDPISGHTALYWYRQSLGQGPEFLIYFQGTGAADDSGLPNDRFFAVRPEGSVSTLKIQRTERGDSAVYLCASSLAGYGYTFGSGTRLTVV.

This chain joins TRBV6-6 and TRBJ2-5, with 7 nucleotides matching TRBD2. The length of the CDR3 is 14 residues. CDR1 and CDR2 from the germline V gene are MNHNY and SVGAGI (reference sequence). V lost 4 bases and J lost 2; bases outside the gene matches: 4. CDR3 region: CASSSLAAQETQYF. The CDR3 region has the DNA TGTGCCAGCAGTTCGCTAGCGGCACAAGAGACCCAGTACTTC.

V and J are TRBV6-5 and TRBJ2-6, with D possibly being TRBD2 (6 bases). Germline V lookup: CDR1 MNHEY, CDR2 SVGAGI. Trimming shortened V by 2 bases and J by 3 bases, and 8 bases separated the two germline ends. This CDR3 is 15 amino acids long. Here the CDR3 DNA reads TGTGCCAGCAGTTACGTCGGGGGTGGGGCCAACGTCCTGACTTTC. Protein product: CASSYVGGGANVLTF.

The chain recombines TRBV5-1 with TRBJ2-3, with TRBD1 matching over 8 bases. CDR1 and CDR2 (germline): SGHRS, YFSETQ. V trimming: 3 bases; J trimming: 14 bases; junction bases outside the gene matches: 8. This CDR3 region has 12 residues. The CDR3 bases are TGCGCCAGCAGCTGGGATCAGACAGGGGCGTATTTT. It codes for CASSWDQTGAYF.

The CDR3 reads CASSLGGNNQPQHF. The CDR3, as DNA: TGTGCCAGCAGTTTAGGAGGGAACAATCAGCCCCAGCATTTT. This chain links TRBV28 with TRBJ1-5; unclear D gene. Germline V gene sequence: CDR1 MDHEN, CDR2 SYDVKM. Trimming shortened V by 2 bases and J by 3 bases, and 8 bases separated the two germline ends. CDR3 length: 14 residues.

The chain's CDR3 is CASSYSGNGYTF. DNA for the CDR3: TGTGCCAGCAGTTACTCCGGTAATGGCTACACCTTC. The chain combines TRBV6-5 with TRBJ1-2; D unclear. The ends were cut back, 0 bases at V and 6 bases at J, with 5 bases in the middle. CDR3 length equals 12 residues. CDR1 is MNHEY, CDR2 SVGAGI, per germline.

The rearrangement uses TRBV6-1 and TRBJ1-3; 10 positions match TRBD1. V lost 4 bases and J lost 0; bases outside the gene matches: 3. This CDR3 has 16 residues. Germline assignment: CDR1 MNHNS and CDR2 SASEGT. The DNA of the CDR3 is TGTGCCAGCAGTGGGACAGGGGGGATCTCTGGAAACACCATATATTTT. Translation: CASSGTGGISGNTIYF.

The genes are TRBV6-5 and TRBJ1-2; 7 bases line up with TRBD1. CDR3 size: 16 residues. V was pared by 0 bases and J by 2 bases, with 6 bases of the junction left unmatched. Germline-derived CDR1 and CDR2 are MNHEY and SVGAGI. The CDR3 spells CASSYSSGTVNYGYTF. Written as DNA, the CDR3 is TGTGCCAGCAGTTACTCATCCGGGACAGTCAACTATGGCTACACCTTC.

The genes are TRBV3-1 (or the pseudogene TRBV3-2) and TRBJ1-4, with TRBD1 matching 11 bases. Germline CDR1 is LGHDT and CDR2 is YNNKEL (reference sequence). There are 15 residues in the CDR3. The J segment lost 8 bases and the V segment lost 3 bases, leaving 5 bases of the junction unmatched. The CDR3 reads CASSHGQGAGEKLFF. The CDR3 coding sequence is TGTGCCAGCAGCCATGGACAGGGGGCAGGGGAAAAACTGTTTTTT.

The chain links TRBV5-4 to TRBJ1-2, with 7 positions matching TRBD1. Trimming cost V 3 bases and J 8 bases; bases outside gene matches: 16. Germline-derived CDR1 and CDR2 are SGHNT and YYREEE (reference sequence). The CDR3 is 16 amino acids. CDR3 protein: CASSSLLISGGQGYTF. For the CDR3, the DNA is TGTGCCAGCAGCTCCCTACTTATTTCAGGGGGTCAAGGCTACACCTTC.

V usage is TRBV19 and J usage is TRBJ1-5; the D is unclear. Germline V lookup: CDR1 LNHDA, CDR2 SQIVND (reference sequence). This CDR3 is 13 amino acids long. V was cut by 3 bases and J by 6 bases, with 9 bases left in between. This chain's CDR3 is CASSIREGQPQHF. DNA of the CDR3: TGTGCCAGTAGTATTCGGGAGGGTCAGCCCCAGCATTTT. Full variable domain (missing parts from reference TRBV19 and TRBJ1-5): DGGITQSPKYLFRKEGQNVTLSCEQNLNHDAMYWYRQDPGQGLRLIYYSQIVNDFQKGDIAEGYSVSREKKESFPLTVTSAQKNPTAFYLCASSIREGQPQHFGDGTRLSIL.

In DNA, the CDR3 is TGTGCCAGCAGTCGACAGGGGGCGTTGGATGGCTACACCTTC. It specifies CASSRQGALDGYTF. The genes are TRBV6-5 and TRBJ1-2, with 10 bases aligning to TRBD1. Germline trimming cut 5 bases from V and 6 bases from J; bases unmatched to any gene: 6. Per the germline V gene, CDR1 is MNHEY and CDR2 is SVGAGI. The CDR3 has 14 amino acids.

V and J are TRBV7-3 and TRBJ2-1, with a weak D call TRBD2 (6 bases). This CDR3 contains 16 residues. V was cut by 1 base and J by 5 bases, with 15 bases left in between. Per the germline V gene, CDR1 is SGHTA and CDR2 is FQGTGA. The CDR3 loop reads CASSLNERASNNEQFF. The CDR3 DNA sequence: TGTGCCAGCAGCTTAAATGAGCGGGCTTCCAACAATGAGCAGTTCTTC. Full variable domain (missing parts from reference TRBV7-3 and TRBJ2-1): GAGVSQTPSNKVTEKGKYVELRCDPISGHTALYWYRQSLGQGPEFLIYFQGTGAADDSGLPNDRFFAVRPEGSVSTLKIQRTERGDSAVYLCASSLNERASNNEQFFGPGTRLTVL.